This is a list of T cell receptor beta chains from one sample in a study of T cells in Graves' hyperthyroidism and ophthalmopathy. TCRdb fed the multiplex PCR reads into MiXCR, producing one record per CDR3 protein. This sample has approximately 480,000 distinct CDR3 sequences, with around 20% found just once. Input material: blood. The source of these receptors is a man aged 18 to 30 with Graves' hyperthyroidism. Both conserved end residues are part of each CDR3. D genes are given only for firm matches. Size is omitted from some rows. Given values are once, few, many or a class for expanded clones.

J: TRBJ1-1; D: NA; size: many; V: TRBV29-1; CDR3: CSVQAKGLLREAFF; DNA: TGCAGCGTCCAAGCGAAGGGGCTATTAAGAGAAGCTTTCTTT
J: TRBJ2-7; D: NA; size: NA; V: TRBV7-2; CDR3: CASSLGPGGREQYF; DNA: TGTGCCAGCAGCTTAGGACCGGGTGGGCGCGAGCAGTACTTC
J: TRBJ1-3; D: NA; size: NA; V: TRBV7-8; CDR3: CASSLGNGNTIYF; DNA: TGTGCCAGCAGCTTGGGCAACGGAAACACCATATATTTT
J: TRBJ2-7; D: NA; size: many; V: TRBV28; CDR3: CASSLRGRTATYEQYF; DNA: TGTGCCAGCAGTTTGCGCGGGCGCACGGCTACCTACGAGCAGTACTTC
J: TRBJ1-1; D: NA; size: NA; V: TRBV6-1; CDR3: CASSAVYTEAFF; DNA: TGTGCCAGCAGTGCCGTCTACACTGAAGCTTTCTTT
J: TRBJ2-2; D: NA; size: NA; V: TRBV4-2; CDR3: CASSQPVGVGELFF; DNA: TGTGCCAGCAGCCAACCCGTGGGTGTTGGGGAGCTGTTTTTT
J: TRBJ2-7; D: NA; size: few; V: TRBV5-5; CDR3: CASSLMGNSYEQYF; DNA: TGTGCCAGCAGCTTGATGGGCAACTCCTACGAGCAGTACTTC
J: TRBJ2-5; D: TRBD2; size: NA; V: TRBV9; CDR3: CASSQVSAGINQETQYF; DNA: TGTGCCAGCAGCCAAGTTTCAGCGGGGATTAACCAAGAGACCCAGTACTTC
J: TRBJ2-2; D: NA; size: many; V: TRBV6-1; CDR3: CASRRSGSHTGELFF; DNA: TGTGCCAGCAGAAGGAGCGGAAGCCACACCGGGGAGCTGTTTTTT
J: TRBJ2-7; D: NA; size: many; V: TRBV11-1; CDR3: CASSLVAAGPYEQYF; DNA: TGTGCCAGCAGCTTAGTGGCGGCGGGGCCCTACGAGCAGTACTTC
J: TRBJ1-2; D: NA; size: many; V: TRBV27; CDR3: CASSLGARNYGYTF; DNA: TGTGCCAGCAGTTTAGGGGCCCGGAACTATGGCTACACCTTC
J: TRBJ1-2; D: NA; size: many; V: TRBV28; CDR3: CASSLWTLYGYTF; DNA: TGTGCCAGCAGTTTGTGGACCCTATATGGCTACACCTTC
J: TRBJ1-1; D: NA; size: many; V: TRBV12-3/TRBV12-4; CDR3: CASSFWGVRGLGTEAFF; DNA: TGTGCCAGCAGTTTCTGGGGGGTTCGGGGGTTGGGGACTGAAGCTTTCTTT
J: TRBJ2-2; D: TRBD2; size: many; V: TRBV28; CDR3: CASSPTGGPTGELFF; DNA: TGTGCCAGCAGTCCCACGGGGGGGCCGACCGGGGAGCTGTTTTTT